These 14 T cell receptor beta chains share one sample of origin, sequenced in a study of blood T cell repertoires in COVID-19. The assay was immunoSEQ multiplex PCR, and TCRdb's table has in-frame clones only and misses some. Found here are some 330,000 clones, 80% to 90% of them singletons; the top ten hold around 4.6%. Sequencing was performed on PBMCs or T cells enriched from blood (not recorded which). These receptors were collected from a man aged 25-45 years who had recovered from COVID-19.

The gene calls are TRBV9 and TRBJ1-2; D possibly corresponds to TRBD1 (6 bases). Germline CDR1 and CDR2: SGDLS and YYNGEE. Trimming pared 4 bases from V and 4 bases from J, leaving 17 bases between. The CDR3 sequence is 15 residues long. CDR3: CASSTHRESGYGYTF. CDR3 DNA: TGTGCCAGCAGCACCCACAGGGAATCGGGCTATGGCTACACCTTC.

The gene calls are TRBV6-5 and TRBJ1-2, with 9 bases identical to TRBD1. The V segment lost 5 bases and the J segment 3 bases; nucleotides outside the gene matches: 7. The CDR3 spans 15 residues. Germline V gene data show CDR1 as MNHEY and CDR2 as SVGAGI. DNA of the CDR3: TGTGCCAGCAGTCGAACAGGGGGCGCTGACTATGGCTACACCTTC. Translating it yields CASSRTGGADYGYTF.

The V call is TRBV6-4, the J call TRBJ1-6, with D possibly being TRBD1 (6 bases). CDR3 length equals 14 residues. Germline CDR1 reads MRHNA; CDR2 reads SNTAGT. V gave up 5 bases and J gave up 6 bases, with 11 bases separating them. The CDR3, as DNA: TGTGCCAGCAGTAACAGGGCCGGTAATTCACCCCTCCACTTT. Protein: CASSNRAGNSPLHF.

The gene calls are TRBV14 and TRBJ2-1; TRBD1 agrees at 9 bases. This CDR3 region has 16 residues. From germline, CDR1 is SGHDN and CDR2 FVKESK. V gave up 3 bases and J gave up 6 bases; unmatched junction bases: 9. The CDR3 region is CASSHRDRARGNEQFF. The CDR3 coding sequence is TGTGCCAGCAGCCATAGGGACAGGGCTAGGGGCAATGAGCAGTTCTTC.

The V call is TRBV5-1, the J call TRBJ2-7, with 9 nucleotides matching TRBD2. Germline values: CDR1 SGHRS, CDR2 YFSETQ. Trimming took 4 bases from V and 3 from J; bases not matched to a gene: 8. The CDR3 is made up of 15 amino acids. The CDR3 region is CASSREVAGVYEQYF. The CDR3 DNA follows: TGCGCCAGCAGCCGGGAGGTAGCGGGGGTCTACGAGCAGTACTTC.

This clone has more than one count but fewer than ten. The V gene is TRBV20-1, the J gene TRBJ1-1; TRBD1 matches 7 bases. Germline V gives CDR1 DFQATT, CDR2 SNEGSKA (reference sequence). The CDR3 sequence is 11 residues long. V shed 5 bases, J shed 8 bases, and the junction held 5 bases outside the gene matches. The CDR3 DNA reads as TGCAGTGCTTCAAAGGGACAGGAAGCTTTCTTT. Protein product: CSASKGQEAFF.

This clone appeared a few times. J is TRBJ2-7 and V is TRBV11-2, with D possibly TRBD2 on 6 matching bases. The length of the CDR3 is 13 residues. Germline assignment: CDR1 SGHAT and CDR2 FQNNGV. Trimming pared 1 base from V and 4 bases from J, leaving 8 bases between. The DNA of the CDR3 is TGTGCCAGCAGCTTAGGGCGGGAATACGAGCAGTACTTC. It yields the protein CASSLGREYEQYF.

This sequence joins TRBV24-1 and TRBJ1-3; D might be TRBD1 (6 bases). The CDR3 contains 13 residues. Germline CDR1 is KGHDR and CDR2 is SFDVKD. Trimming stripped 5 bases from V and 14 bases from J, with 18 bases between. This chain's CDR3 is CATSVEGQPGLYF. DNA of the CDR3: TGTGCCACCAGTGTAGAAGGACAGCCCGGTTTATATTTT.

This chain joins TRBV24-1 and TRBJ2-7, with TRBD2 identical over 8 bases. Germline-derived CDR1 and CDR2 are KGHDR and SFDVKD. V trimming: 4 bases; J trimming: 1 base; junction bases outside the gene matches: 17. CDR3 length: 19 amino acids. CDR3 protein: CATSERETSVRQGSYEQYF. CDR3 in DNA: TGTGCCACCAGTGAGAGGGAGACTAGCGTCCGGCAGGGGTCCTACGAGCAGTACTTC.

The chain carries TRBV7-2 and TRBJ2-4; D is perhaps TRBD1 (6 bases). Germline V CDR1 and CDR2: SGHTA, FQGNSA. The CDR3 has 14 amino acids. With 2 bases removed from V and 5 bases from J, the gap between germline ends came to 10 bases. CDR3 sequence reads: CASSLIAGENIQYF. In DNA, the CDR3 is TGTGCCAGCAGCTTAATAGCAGGGGAAAACATTCAGTACTTC.

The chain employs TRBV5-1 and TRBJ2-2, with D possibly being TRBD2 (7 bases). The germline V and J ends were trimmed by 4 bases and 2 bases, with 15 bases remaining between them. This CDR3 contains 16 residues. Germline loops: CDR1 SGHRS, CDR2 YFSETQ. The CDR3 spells CASSDVRGGNTGELFF. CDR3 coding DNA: TGCGCCAGCAGCGACGTAAGGGGGGGAAACACCGGGGAGCTGTTTTTT. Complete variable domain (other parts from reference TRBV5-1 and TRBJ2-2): KAGVTQTPRYLIKTRGQQVTLSCSPISGHRSVSWYQQTPGQGLQFLFEYFSETQRNKGNFPGRFSGRQFSNSRSEMNVSTLELGDSALYLCASSDVRGGNTGELFFGEGSRLTVL.

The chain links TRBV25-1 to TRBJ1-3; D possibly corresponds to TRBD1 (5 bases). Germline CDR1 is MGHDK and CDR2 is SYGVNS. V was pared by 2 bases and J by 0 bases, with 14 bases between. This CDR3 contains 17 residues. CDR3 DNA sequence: TGTGCCAGCAGTGAAACCGCGGGGGTGGTCTCTGGAAACACCATATATTTT. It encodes CASSETAGVVSGNTIYF.

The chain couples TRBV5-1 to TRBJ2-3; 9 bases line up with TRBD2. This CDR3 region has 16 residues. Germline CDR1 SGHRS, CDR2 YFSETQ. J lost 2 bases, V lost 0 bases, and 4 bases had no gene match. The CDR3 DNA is TGCGCCAGCAGCTTGGCCCGACTAGCGGACACAGATACGCAGTATTTT. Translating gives CASSLARLADTDTQYF.

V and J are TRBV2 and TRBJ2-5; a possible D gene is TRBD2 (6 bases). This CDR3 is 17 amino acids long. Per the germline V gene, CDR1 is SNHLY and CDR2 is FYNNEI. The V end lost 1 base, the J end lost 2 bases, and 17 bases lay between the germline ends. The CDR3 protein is CASSEGGRVAAQETQYF. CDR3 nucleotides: TGTGCCAGCAGTGAAGGGGGCAGGGTAGCGGCTCAAGAGACCCAGTACTTC.